These 8 T cell receptor beta chains originate from one sample sequenced in a study of CD8 T cells in ankylosing spondylitis. TCRdb redid the calling of the 5' RACE reads with MiXCR, one entry per CDR3 protein. The sample includes a few hundred thousand distinct CDR3 sequences, around a tenth of them seen just once. Specimen: blood, either unsorted or a sorted T cell fraction (not recorded which). The receptors were gathered from a male donor with ankylosing spondylitis or in good health (not recorded which).

This clonotype was seen repeatedly, ten times or more. This CDR3 reads CASRGVNYNEQFF. The DNA of the CDR3 is TGTGCCTCCCGGGGGGTGAACTACAATGAGCAGTTCTTC. This sequence joins TRBV5-4 and TRBJ2-1; 7 bases match TRBD2. Germline loops: CDR1 SGHNT, CDR2 YYREEE (reference sequence). The CDR3 runs to 13 residues. The ends lost 10 bases at V and 3 bases at J; junction bases unmatched: 7.

The CDR3: CASSQVGGSYGYTF. The CDR3, as DNA: TGCGCCAGCAGCCAAGTCGGGGGGAGCTATGGCTACACCTTC. This chain joins TRBV4-1 and TRBJ1-2, with D possibly matching TRBD1 (5 bases). Germline V gives CDR1 MGHRA, CDR2 YSYEKL. V was cut by 1 base and J by 4 bases, with 10 bases left in between. CDR3 length: 14 residues.

This clonotype was counted between two and nine times. The chain uses TRBV7-2 and TRBJ1-5; D is ambiguous. The CDR3 spans 13 residues. CDR1 is SGHTA and CDR2 is FQGNSA in the germline V gene. Trimming took 1 base from V and 7 from J, leaving 8 bases between them. This CDR3 reads CASSLEFRQPQHF. CDR3 coding DNA: TGTGCCAGCAGCTTAGAGTTTCGCCAGCCCCAGCATTTT.

This chain links TRBV29-1 with TRBJ1-1; D gene ambiguous. Trimming took off 4 bases at V and 4 bases at J, with 22 bases between the two ends. Germline-derived CDR1 and CDR2 are SQVTM and ANQGSEA. The CDR3 is 16 amino acids. This CDR3 is CSVAGLRVRGGTEAFF. The CDR3 DNA reads as TGCAGCGTTGCGGGTTTACGGGTCCGTGGAGGCACTGAAGCTTTCTTT.

In the case of this clonotype: A much bigger clone sits one base away, suggesting this may be a read error. CDR3 amino acids: CASSKGTVTEAFF. The CDR3 nucleotides are TGTGCCAGCAGCAAAGGGACTGTCACTGAAGCTTTCTTT. The gene calls are TRBV7-6 and TRBJ1-1; perhaps TRBD1 as D (5 bases). Germline values: CDR1 SGHVS, CDR2 FNYEAQ. Between the trimmed V and J ends, which lost 5 bases and 4 bases, there was a span of 11 bases. The length of the CDR3 is 13 residues.

Only a few counts were recorded for this clonotype. The V and J genes are TRBV28 and TRBJ1-2; no firm D call. V was trimmed by 6 bases and J by 5 bases, leaving 10 bases between them. CDR1 MDHEN and CDR2 SYDVKM come from the germline V gene. This CDR3 contains 12 residues. CDR3 in amino acids: CASRSAGYGYTF. CDR3 bases: TGTGCCAGCAGATCCGCCGGGTATGGCTACACCTTC.

There are many counts of this clonotype. DNA for the CDR3: TGCAGTGCTAGAGGTAGTCATGAAAAACTGTTTTTT. Translating gives CSARGSHEKLFF. V usage is TRBV20-1 and J usage is TRBJ1-4; D call uncertain. Trimming cost V 1 base and J 6 bases, with 6 bases left between them. CDR3 length equals 12 residues. Germline V lookup: CDR1 DFQATT, CDR2 SNEGSKA (reference sequence).

In its sample, this clonotype was seen a few times. The chain recombines TRBV2 with TRBJ2-2, with 7 bases aligning to TRBD1. Germline V lookup: CDR1 SNHLY, CDR2 FYNNEI. CDR3 length: 16 amino acids. Trimming cost V 8 bases and J 4 bases; bases outside gene matches: 13. CDR3 bases: TGTGCCAGCCCGAAGATGAACAGGGGCGGCACCGGGGAGCTGTTTTTT. Translating gives CASPKMNRGGTGELFF.